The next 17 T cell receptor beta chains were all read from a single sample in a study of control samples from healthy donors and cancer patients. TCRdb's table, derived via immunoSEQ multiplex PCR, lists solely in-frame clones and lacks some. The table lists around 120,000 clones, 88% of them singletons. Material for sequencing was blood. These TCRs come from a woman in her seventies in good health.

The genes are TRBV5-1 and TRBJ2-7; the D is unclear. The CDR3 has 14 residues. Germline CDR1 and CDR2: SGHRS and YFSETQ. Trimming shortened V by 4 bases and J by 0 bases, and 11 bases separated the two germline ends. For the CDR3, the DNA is TGCGCCAGCAGCACACAGTCGAGCTCCTACGAGCAGTACTTC. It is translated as CASSTQSSSYEQYF. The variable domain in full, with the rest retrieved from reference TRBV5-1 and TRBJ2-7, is KAGVTQTPRYLIKTRGQQVTLSCSPISGHRSVSWYQQTPGQGLQFLFEYFSETQRNKGNFPGRFSGRQFSNSRSEMNVSTLELGDSALYLCASSTQSSSYEQYFGPGTRLTVT.

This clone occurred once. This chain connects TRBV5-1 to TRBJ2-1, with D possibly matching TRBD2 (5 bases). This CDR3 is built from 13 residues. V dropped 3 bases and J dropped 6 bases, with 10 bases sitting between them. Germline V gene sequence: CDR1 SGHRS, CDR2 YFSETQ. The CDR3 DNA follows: TGCGCCAGCAGCTCGGACGGGGTCAATGAGCAGTTCTTC. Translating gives CASSSDGVNEQFF.

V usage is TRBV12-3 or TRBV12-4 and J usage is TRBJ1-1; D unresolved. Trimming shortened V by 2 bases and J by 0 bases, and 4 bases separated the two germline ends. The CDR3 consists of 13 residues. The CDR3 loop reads CASSLSVNTEAFF. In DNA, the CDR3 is TGTGCCAGCAGTTTATCAGTGAACACTGAAGCTTTCTTT.

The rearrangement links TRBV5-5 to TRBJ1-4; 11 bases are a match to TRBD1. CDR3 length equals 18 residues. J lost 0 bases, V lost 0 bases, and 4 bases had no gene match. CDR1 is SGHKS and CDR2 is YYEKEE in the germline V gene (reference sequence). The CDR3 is CASSLGTGGRATNEKLFF. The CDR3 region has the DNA TGTGCCAGCAGCTTGGGGACAGGGGGCCGTGCAACTAATGAAAAACTGTTTTTT.

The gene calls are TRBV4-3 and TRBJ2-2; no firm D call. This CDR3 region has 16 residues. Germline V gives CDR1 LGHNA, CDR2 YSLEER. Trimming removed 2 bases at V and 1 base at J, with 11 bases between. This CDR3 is CASSQLPPGNTGELFF. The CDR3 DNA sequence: TGCGCCAGCAGCCAACTCCCACCGGGGAACACCGGGGAGCTGTTTTTT.

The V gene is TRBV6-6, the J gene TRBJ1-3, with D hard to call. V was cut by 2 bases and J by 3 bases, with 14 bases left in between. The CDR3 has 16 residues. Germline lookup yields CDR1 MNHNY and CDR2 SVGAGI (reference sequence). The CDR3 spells CASSYPQGQDGNTIYF. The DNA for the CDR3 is TGTGCCAGCAGTTACCCGCAAGGGCAAGATGGAAACACCATATATTTT.

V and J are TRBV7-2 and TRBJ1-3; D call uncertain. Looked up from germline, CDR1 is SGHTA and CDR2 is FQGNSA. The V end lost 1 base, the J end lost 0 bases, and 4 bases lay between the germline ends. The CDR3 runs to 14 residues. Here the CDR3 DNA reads TGTGCCAGCAGCTTAGACAGCTCTGGAAACACCATATATTTT. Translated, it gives CASSLDSSGNTIYF.

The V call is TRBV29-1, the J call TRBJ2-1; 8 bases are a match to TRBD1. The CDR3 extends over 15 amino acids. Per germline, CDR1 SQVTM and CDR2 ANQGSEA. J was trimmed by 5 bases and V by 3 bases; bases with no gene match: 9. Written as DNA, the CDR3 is TGCAGCGTTGACAAGGACAGGGCTAGAGACAATGAGCAGTTCTTC. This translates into CSVDKDRARDNEQFF.

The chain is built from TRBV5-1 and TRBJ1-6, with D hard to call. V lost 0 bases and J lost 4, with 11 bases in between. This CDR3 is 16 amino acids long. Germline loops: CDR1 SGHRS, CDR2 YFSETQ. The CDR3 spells CASSLGGGLYNSPLHF. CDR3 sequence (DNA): TGCGCCAGCAGCTTGGGAGGTGGACTGTATAATTCACCCCTCCACTTT.

The CDR3 sequence: CASSWGDGATNEKLFF. The CDR3 DNA reads TGTGCCAGCAGCTGGGGAGACGGTGCAACTAATGAAAAACTGTTTTTT. V and J are TRBV13 and TRBJ1-4; D uncertain. The germline gives CDR1 PRHDT, CDR2 FYEKMQ (reference sequence). CDR3 size: 16 residues. With 4 bases removed from V and 0 bases from J, the gap between germline ends came to 12 bases.

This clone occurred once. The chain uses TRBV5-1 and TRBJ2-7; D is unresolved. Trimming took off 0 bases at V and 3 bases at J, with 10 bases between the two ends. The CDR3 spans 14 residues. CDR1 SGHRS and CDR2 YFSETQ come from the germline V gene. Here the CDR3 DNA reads TGCGCCAGCAGCTTGGCCGGCTACAGCTACGAGCAGTACTTC. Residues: CASSLAGYSYEQYF.

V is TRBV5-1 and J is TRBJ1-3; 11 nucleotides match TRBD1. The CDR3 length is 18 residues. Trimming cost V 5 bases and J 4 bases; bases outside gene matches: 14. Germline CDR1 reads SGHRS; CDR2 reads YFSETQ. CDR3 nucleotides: TGCGCCAGCAGTTCCTCCGGGACAGGGGGGTTCAGGGGAAACACCATATATTTT. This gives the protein CASSSSGTGGFRGNTIYF.

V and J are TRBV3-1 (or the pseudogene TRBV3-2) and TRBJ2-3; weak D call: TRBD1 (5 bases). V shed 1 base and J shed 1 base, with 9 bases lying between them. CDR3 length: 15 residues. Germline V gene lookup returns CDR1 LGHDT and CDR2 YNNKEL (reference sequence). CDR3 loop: CASSQGGRGTDTQYF. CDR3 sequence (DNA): TGTGCCAGCAGCCAAGGCGGCAGGGGCACAGATACGCAGTATTTT.

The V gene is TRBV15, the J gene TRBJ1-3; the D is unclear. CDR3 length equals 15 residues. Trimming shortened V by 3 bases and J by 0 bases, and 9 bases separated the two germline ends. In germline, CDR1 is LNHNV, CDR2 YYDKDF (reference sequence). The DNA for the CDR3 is TGTGCCACCAGCAGTGGACGTAGCTCTGGAAACACCATATATTTT. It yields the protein CATSSGRSSGNTIYF.

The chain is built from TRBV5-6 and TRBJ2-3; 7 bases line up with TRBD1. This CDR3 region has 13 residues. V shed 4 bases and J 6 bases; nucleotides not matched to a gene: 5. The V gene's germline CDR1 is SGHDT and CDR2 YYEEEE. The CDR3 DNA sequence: TGTGCCAGCAGCGTAGGACAGGAGGATACGCAGTATTTT. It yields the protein CASSVGQEDTQYF.

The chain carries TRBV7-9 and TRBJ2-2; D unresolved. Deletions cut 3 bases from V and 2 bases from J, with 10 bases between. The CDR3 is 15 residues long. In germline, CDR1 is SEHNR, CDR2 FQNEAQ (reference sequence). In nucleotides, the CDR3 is TGTGCCAGCAGCTTTATGGGCCGTAACACCGGGGAGCTGTTTTTT. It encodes CASSFMGRNTGELFF.

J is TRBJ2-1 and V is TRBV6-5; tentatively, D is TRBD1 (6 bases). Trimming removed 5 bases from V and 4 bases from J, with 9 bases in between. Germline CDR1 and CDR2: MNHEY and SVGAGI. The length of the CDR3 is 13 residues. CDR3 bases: TGTGCCAGCAGTCTGGACAGTTACAATGAGCAGTTCTTC. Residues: CASSLDSYNEQFF.